This passage covers 27 T cell receptor beta chains from one sample sequenced in a study of T-cell memory formation after mild COVID-19 (dated by TCRdb to the early 2020s). The library came from 5' RACE. The run used an Illumina NovaSeq 6000. The public reads were run again by TCRdb, first through fastp at Q25 and then through MiXCR, and only productive beta chains were kept. Identical CDR3 proteins give one entry, which carries the most common genes and DNA. The sample includes 350,000 to 500,000 distinct CDR3 sequences, with around 20% observed a single time. The ten biggest clones cover 7.5% to 10% of the sample. Sequenced: PBMCs or a T cell subset sorted from them (not recorded which). These receptors were collected from an adult woman who had mild COVID-19 (a few samples of this study predate the infection). The sample titles of this study are shuffled in the database, so cell type and time point are left out; the donor was told from shared clones.

This chain connects TRBV4-1 to TRBJ2-7, with TRBD2 matching 9 bases. The V segment lost 3 bases and the J segment 2 bases; nucleotides outside the gene matches: 8. The CDR3 totals 16 residues. CDR1 and CDR2 (germline): MGHRA, YSYEKL. CDR3 DNA sequence: TGCGCCAGCAGCCACATCGGCGGCGGGGGGGCCTACGAGCAGTACTTC. Translating gives CASSHIGGGGAYEQYF.

The chain combines TRBV19 with TRBJ1-5; D gene ambiguous. V lost 3 bases and J lost 6, with 15 bases in between. The CDR3 runs 15 residues. Germline-derived CDR1 and CDR2 are LNHDA and SQIVND (reference sequence). Here the CDR3 reads CASSIDGGDFQPQHF. The DNA for the CDR3 is TGTGCCAGTAGTATCGATGGAGGTGATTTTCAGCCCCAGCATTTT.

In its sample, this clonotype was seen a few times. The chain links TRBV29-1 to TRBJ1-1, with no clear D. This CDR3 contains 15 residues. The V end was cut by 1 base, the J end by 3 bases, with 15 bases between. Germline V gene data show CDR1 as SQVTM and CDR2 as ANQGSEA. CDR3: CSVEVSGKGYTEAFF. CDR3 nucleotides: TGCAGCGTTGAAGTCTCCGGTAAAGGGTACACTGAAGCTTTCTTT.

This clonotype was observed a few times. The chain combines TRBV6-5 with TRBJ1-5; 9 nucleotides line up with TRBD1. The CDR3 spans 15 residues. Germline values: CDR1 MNHEY, CDR2 SVGAGI. Losses at the gene ends were 6 bases for V and 3 bases for J; bases not matched to a gene: 6. The CDR3 DNA reads as TGTGCCAGCAGCCTCCGACAGGGGGACAATCAGCCCCAGCATTTT. It translates to CASSLRQGDNQPQHF.

This clonotype came up a few times. The chain recombines TRBV4-2 with TRBJ2-7; 8 bases are shared with TRBD1. V was clipped by 2 bases and J by 4 bases; unmatched bases: 13. This CDR3 region has 17 residues. Germline V gene data show CDR1 as LGHNA and CDR2 as YNFKEQ. For the CDR3, the DNA is TGTGCCAGCAGCCAAAACAGGGGGGCAGGGGGCGCGTACGAGCAGTACTTC. Translation: CASSQNRGAGGAYEQYF.

The gene calls are TRBV14 and TRBJ2-5, with no clear D. The CDR3 is made up of 13 amino acids. CDR1 is SGHDN, CDR2 FVKESK, per germline. Deletions cut 2 bases from V and 5 bases from J, with 9 bases between. The DNA for the CDR3 is TGTGCCAGCAGCCAACGGCCTGGGGAGACCCAGTACTTC. Protein product: CASSQRPGETQYF.

This clonotype appeared a few times. The rearrangement uses TRBV11-2 and TRBJ2-1; unclear D gene. Trimming pared 4 bases from V and 6 bases from J, leaving 10 bases between. The CDR3 extends over 13 amino acids. The V gene's germline CDR1 is SGHAT and CDR2 FQNNGV. The CDR3 region has the DNA TGTGCCAGCAGCTCCGGGTTTAGCAATGAGCAGTTCTTC. It specifies CASSSGFSNEQFF.

This clonotype was counted between two and nine times. V gene TRBV28 combines with J gene TRBJ2-1, with D perhaps TRBD2 (5 bases). V was clipped by 2 bases and J by 9 bases, with 8 bases between them. Germline assignment: CDR1 MDHEN and CDR2 SYDVKM. The CDR3 is 12 amino acids. The CDR3 DNA follows: TGTGCCAGCAGTTTAACTAGATCTGAGCAGTTCTTC. It encodes CASSLTRSEQFF. The entire variable domain, with the rest obtained from reference TRBV28 and TRBJ2-1, is as follows: DVKVTQSSRYLVKRTGEKVFLECVQDMDHENMFWYRQDPGLGLRLIYFSYDVKMKEKGDIPEGYSVSREKKERFSLILESASTNQTSMYLCASSLTRSEQFFGPGTRLTVL.

The V and J genes are TRBV4-1 and TRBJ1-1, with D perhaps matching TRBD1 (6 bases). The V gene's germline CDR1 is MGHRA and CDR2 YSYEKL. V lost 4 bases to trimming and J lost 1 base, with 16 bases between them. CDR3 size: 16 residues. CDR3 loop: CASSRPRGETNTEAFF. The CDR3 DNA sequence: TGCGCCAGCAGCCGCCCTAGGGGGGAGACGAACACTGAAGCTTTCTTT.

This clonotype appeared many times. The rearrangement joins TRBV12-3 or TRBV12-4 to TRBJ2-5; D is perhaps TRBD1 or TRBD2 (6 bases each). CDR3 length: 13 amino acids. V shed 3 bases and J shed 5 bases, with 10 bases lying between them. The CDR3 region has the DNA TGTGCCAGCAGTTTTGGGGGGCGGGAGACCCAGTACTTC. It codes for CASSFGGRETQYF.

The rearrangement uses TRBV6-1 and TRBJ1-5; D unclear. This CDR3 has 14 amino acids. Trimming removed 1 base from V and 3 bases from J, with 7 bases in between. Germline V gene data show CDR1 as MNHNS and CDR2 as SASEGT. CDR3 amino acids: CASSEGPNNQPQHF. For the CDR3, the DNA is TGTGCCAGCAGTGAAGGCCCGAACAATCAGCCCCAGCATTTT.

V is TRBV6-4 and J is TRBJ2-7; 7 bases align to TRBD1. The V and J ends lost 0 bases and 3 bases, in that order; junction bases with no gene match: 5. Germline V gives CDR1 MRHNA, CDR2 SNTAGT. The CDR3 is 15 residues long. The CDR3 is CASSDSARGNYEQYF. DNA for the CDR3: TGTGCCAGCAGTGACTCTGCCAGGGGGAACTACGAGCAGTACTTC.

On this clonotype: Sequence at one end of the junction differs from germline and may be a read error. The chain is built from TRBV4-1 and TRBJ2-2, with D unclear. CDR3 size: 11 residues. The germline V gene has CDR1 MGHRA and CDR2 YSYEKL. Written as DNA, the CDR3 is TGCTCCAGCAGCCAAAGCCGGGAGCTGTTTTTT. Translated: CSSSQSRELFF.

There are a few counts of this clonotype. This chain connects TRBV5-4 to TRBJ1-1, with D uncertain. The length of the CDR3 is 11 residues. V lost 1 base and J 6 bases, leaving 4 bases between the germline ends. Per the germline V gene, CDR1 is SGHNT and CDR2 is YYREEE (reference sequence). CDR3 nucleotide sequence: TGTGCCAGCAGCTTGTACTCTGAAGCTTTCTTT. Translation gives CASSLYSEAFF. The full variable domain, with the rest looked up from reference TRBV5-4 and TRBJ1-1, is ETGVTQSPTHLIKTRGQQVTLRCSSQSGHNTVSWYQQALGQGPQFIFQYYREEENGRGNFPPRFSGLQFPNYSSELNVNALELDDSALYLCASSLYSEAFFGQGTRLTVV.

The chain uses TRBV6-1 and TRBJ1-1, with 9 nucleotides matching TRBD1. CDR1 is MNHNS, CDR2 SASEGT, per germline. V dropped 4 bases and J dropped 1; count of bases not matched to a gene: 7. The CDR3 extends over 16 amino acids. CDR3 bases: TGTGCCAGCAGTGGGCCTGGACAGGGGCCGAACACTGAAGCTTTCTTT. Encoded protein: CASSGPGQGPNTEAFF.

The V gene is TRBV19, the J gene TRBJ1-1; unclear D gene. The CDR3 runs 13 residues. Between the trimmed V and J ends, which lost 6 bases and 0 bases, there was a span of 8 bases. Germline CDR1 and CDR2: LNHDA and SQIVND (reference sequence). CDR3 coding DNA: TGTGCCAGTAGAATTACACTGAACACTGAAGCTTTCTTT. It yields the protein CASRITLNTEAFF.

V gene TRBV20-1 combines with J gene TRBJ1-1; the D is unclear. V dropped 5 bases and J dropped 1 base, with 11 bases sitting between them. The CDR3 contains 13 residues. CDR1 is DFQATT, CDR2 SNEGSKA, per germline (reference sequence). The CDR3 loop is CSARKRQNTEAFF. The CDR3 bases are TGCAGTGCTCGAAAAAGACAGAACACTGAAGCTTTCTTT.

This chain uses TRBV20-1 with TRBJ2-1, with TRBD2 identical over 9 bases. This CDR3 is built from 14 residues. Trimming cost V 6 bases and J 8 bases; bases outside gene matches: 11. Germline-derived CDR1 and CDR2 are DFQATT and SNEGSKA (reference sequence). CDR3 amino acids: CSAPGREGLDEQFF. CDR3 coding DNA: TGCAGTGCCCCGGGGCGGGAGGGCTTGGATGAGCAGTTCTTC.

The genes are TRBV12-3 or TRBV12-4 and TRBJ1-2; D ambiguous. The length of the CDR3 is 12 residues. The V end lost 5 bases, the J end lost 5 bases, and 9 bases lay between the germline ends. For the CDR3, the DNA is TGTGCCAGCAGTCGCTCTCATTATGGCTACACCTTC. This encodes CASSRSHYGYTF.

This clonotype was detected only a few times. The V gene is TRBV20-1, the J gene TRBJ1-1; D gene ambiguous. Trimming took 6 bases from V and 0 from J, leaving 20 bases between them. The germline V gene encodes CDR1 DFQATT and CDR2 SNEGSKA (reference sequence). The CDR3 totals 16 residues. CDR3: CSAPGRRTSLNTEAFF. For the CDR3, the DNA is TGCAGTGCCCCGGGGAGGAGGACCTCCCTGAACACTGAAGCTTTCTTT.

This sequence joins TRBV7-9 and TRBJ2-7; D perhaps matches TRBD2 (6 bases). The CDR3 runs 19 residues. Germline V lookup: CDR1 SEHNR, CDR2 FQNEAQ (reference sequence). Trimming took 2 bases from V and 3 from J, leaving 26 bases between them. CDR3 in amino acids: CASSLPGEVTEGRYYEQYF. The CDR3 DNA reads as TGTGCCAGCAGCTTACCTGGGGAGGTAACGGAGGGTCGGTACTACGAGCAGTACTTC.

In its sample, this clonotype was seen once. The CDR3 bases are TGTGCCAGCAGCTCATCCATCCTAGGTGGGGAGTCTGTTGAAAAACTGTTTTTT. Residues: CASSSSILGGESVEKLFF. The gene calls are TRBV7-9 and TRBJ1-4; D gene ambiguous. Germline V gene sequence: CDR1 SEHNR, CDR2 FQNEAQ (reference sequence). The CDR3 sequence is 18 residues long. Trimming took off 4 bases at V and 7 bases at J, with 25 bases between the two ends.

Note on this clonotype: The germline gene is not matched at one end of the junction; a read error may be the cause. Here the CDR3 reads CAISQELGNEQFF. In DNA form, the CDR3 reads TGCGCCATCAGCCAGGAACTAGGCAATGAGCAGTTCTTC. V gene TRBV4-3 combines with J gene TRBJ2-1, with a tentative D call TRBD2 (5 bases). This CDR3 is built from 13 residues. The germline gives CDR1 LGHNA, CDR2 YSLEER.

The rearrangement joins TRBV12-3 or TRBV12-4 to TRBJ1-5; TRBD1 might be the D (5 bases). This CDR3 is built from 12 residues. The ends were cut back, 3 bases at V and 6 bases at J, with 6 bases in the middle. The CDR3 region has the DNA TGTGCCAGCAGTTTTGGGGGTCAGCCCCAGCATTTT. Protein sequence: CASSFGGQPQHF.

This clonotype was seen more than once but under ten times. The V and J genes are TRBV14 and TRBJ2-3; D unresolved. CDR3 size: 16 residues. The V end lost 1 base, the J end lost 6 bases, and 17 bases lay between the germline ends. Germline V gives CDR1 SGHDN, CDR2 FVKESK. CDR3 coding DNA: TGTGCCAGCAGCCAAGTTCCGGGTCGGCTCAGGGATACGCAGTATTTT. Translation: CASSQVPGRLRDTQYF.

This clonotype showed up just a few times. The V call is TRBV2, the J call TRBJ1-6; D call uncertain. The CDR3 is 13 amino acids. CDR1 is SNHLY, CDR2 FYNNEI, per germline. V shed 7 bases and J shed 4 bases, with 8 bases lying between them. The CDR3 region is CASKGLYNSPLHF. The CDR3 DNA sequence: TGTGCCAGCAAGGGCCTTTATAATTCACCCCTCCACTTT.

The chain joins TRBV7-9 to TRBJ1-2, with unresolved D. CDR3 length: 14 residues. Trimming removed 1 base from V and 4 bases from J, with 10 bases in between. The V gene's germline CDR1 is SEHNR and CDR2 FQNEAQ (reference sequence). The CDR3: CASSLEGVIYGYTF. In DNA, the CDR3 is TGTGCCAGCAGCTTAGAGGGTGTTATCTATGGCTACACCTTC.